This T cell receptor beta chain was profiled in a study of identical twins (dated by TCRdb to the mid-2010s). Regarding the research as a whole: To test whether fetal clonotypes persist, the study used deep sequencing on TCR alpha and beta repertoires from monozygotic twins, unrelated adults of various ages, and cord blood. To rule out contamination, replicate twin experiments were performed at different times with different library preparation protocols.

Broad study findings and their caveats: Out-of-frame TCR alpha sequences shared between twins showed an excess of low generation-probability sequences compared with coincidental sharing between unrelated individuals. The excess sharing between twins in beta out-of-frame sequences was weaker because fewer shared sequences reduced the signal-to-noise ratio. Abundant cord blood beta clonotypes carried fewer insertions; young adult naive repertoires showed a weaker similar trend, while memory repertoires showed none. Conclusions relied on cross-sectional statistical analysis, since the same donors could not be followed over many years. Out-of-frame TCR alpha sharing in monozygotic twins was systematically underestimated by recombination models, whereas sharing between unrelated individuals was in agreement with the recombination models. Zero-insertion analyses could be partly confounded by invariant T cells such as MAIT and iNKT, though diverse VJ usage argued against such confounding for most clonotypes.

Trimming takes 4 bases from V and 3 bases from J, and the germline ends sit 10 bases apart. For CDR1 and CDR2, the germline V gene lists SGHRS and YFSETQ. The CDR3 holds 14 amino acids from the cysteine to the phenylalanine. Just the 42-base CDR3 DNA is kept, in frame starting at base 1. In its sample, this clonotype was seen a few times. This clone's antigen is unknown. No much larger clone is present one base from it, and per-base qualities are unavailable. All donors were healthy Caucasians. Receptor amplification or capture employed 5' RACE. Instrument on record: Illumina HiSeq 2000. Template switching added a universal primer binding site, and the final cDNA carried a unique molecular identifier that allowed TCR cDNA molecules to be counted accurately. Specific primers in the conserved constant-segment region were used to synthesize first-strand cDNA for TCR alpha and beta chains. To control for contamination, every cDNA library carried two barcodes: a SMART-Mk sample barcode plus Illumina barcodes. TruSeq adapter sequences along with Illumina sample barcodes were introduced in two successive PCR steps. TCR alpha and beta cDNA libraries were sequenced on the Illumina HiSeq platform with custom primers. Regarding the original processing steps: MiGEC was used to process raw reads and extract unique molecular identifiers, and MiXCR was used to find CDR3 positions. Recombination models were inferred per individual with the repgenHMM and IGoR tools using an EM algorithm. The analysis of shared clonotypes was done with the tcR package in R, with sharing normalized by the product of cloneset sizes. Out-of-frame nonproductive sequences were analyzed to study raw recombination free of thymic and clonal selection effects. TCRdb reprocessed the public reads (quality trimming at Q25 with fastp, clone calling with MiXCR) and kept in-frame beta chains. Rows are combined by CDR3 protein, so each entry shows the most common genes and DNA. Here the V and J calls rest on TCRdb's processing, not on the authors' analysis. The sample data list around 1.7 million distinct CDR3 sequences, and under 35% of these were observed just once. The ten largest clones capture 0.27% of the sample.

What was sequenced was cord blood. The V gene is TRBV5-1 and the J gene is TRBJ2-2; the D gene assignment is ambiguous. The receptor comes from a newborn girl in good health. The CDR3 reads as follows: CASSPLRDTGELFF. The bases are TGCGCCAGCAGCCCCCTCCGGGACACCGGGGAGCTGTTTTTT. Beyond the CDR3, the reference TRBV5-1 and TRBJ2-2 genes provide the residues; the full variable domain reads: KAGVTQTPRYLIKTRGQQVTLSCSPISGHRSVSWYQQTPGQGLQFLFEYFSETQRNKGNFPGRFSGRQFSNSRSEMNVSTLELGDSALYLCASSPLRDTGELFFGEGSRLTVL.